These 14 T cell receptor beta chains were all obtained from the same sample, sequenced in a study of blood T cell repertoires in COVID-19. Sequenced by immunoSEQ multiplex PCR; TCRdb stores in-frame clones only, minus some. In the table there are some 150,000 clones, 80% to 90% of which are singletons. Sequences were obtained from peripheral blood. The receptors derive from a woman in her fifties or sixties with COVID-19, enrolled during active disease.

This chain links TRBV7-9 with TRBJ1-2, with D possibly matching TRBD1 (6 bases). This CDR3 spans 15 amino acids. Trimming pared 7 bases from V and 3 bases from J, leaving 18 bases between. Germline V gene lookup returns CDR1 SEHNR and CDR2 FQNEAQ (reference sequence). CDR3: CASTPGTQGDYGYTF. The CDR3 nucleotides read TGTGCCAGCACCCCCGGGACACAAGGGGACTATGGCTACACCTTC. Looking up the rest from reference TRBV7-9 and TRBJ1-2 gives the full variable domain: DTGVSQNPRHKITKRGQNVTFRCDPISEHNRLYWYRQTLGQGPEFLTYFQNEAQLEKSRLLSDRFSAERPKGSFSTLEIQRTEQGDSAMYLCASTPGTQGDYGYTFGSGTRLTVV.

This clone was seen a single time. This chain uses TRBV27 with TRBJ1-1; the D gene is possibly TRBD1 (5 bases). Per the germline V gene, CDR1 is MNHEY and CDR2 is SMNVEV (reference sequence). This CDR3 is 14 amino acids long. The V end was cut by 3 bases, the J end by 3 bases, with 11 bases between. CDR3 coding DNA: TGTGCCAGCAGTTTTGGGGCCTATGACACTGAAGCTTTCTTT. Its translation is CASSFGAYDTEAFF.

J is TRBJ2-5 and V is TRBV7-2; 16 bases align to TRBD2. This CDR3 contains 18 residues. The junction had 10 bases not matched to a gene; V was cut back by 4 bases and J by 5 bases. Germline lookup yields CDR1 SGHTA and CDR2 FQGNSA. CDR3 region: CASSSPGLAGGLWETQYF. DNA of the CDR3: TGTGCCAGCAGCTCACCGGGACTAGCGGGGGGGCTCTGGGAGACCCAGTACTTC.

This chain connects TRBV5-1 to TRBJ1-5; a possible D gene is TRBD1 (5 bases). CDR1 is SGHRS, CDR2 YFSETQ, per germline. CDR3 length: 16 residues. V lost 0 bases and J 3 bases, leaving 13 bases between the germline ends. CDR3 loop: CASSLAPTDINQPQHF. CDR3 coding DNA: TGCGCCAGCAGCTTGGCCCCGACAGACATCAATCAGCCCCAGCATTTT.

The genes are TRBV9 and TRBJ1-5, with 7 bases that match TRBD1. The V gene end was trimmed by 1 base and the J gene end by 4 bases; junction bases not matched to a gene: 5. CDR1 is SGDLS, CDR2 YYNGEE, per germline. The CDR3 totals 15 residues. Written as DNA, the CDR3 is TGTGCCAGCAGCGTATCAGGGGGTCGGAATCAGCCCCAGCATTTT. Translation: CASSVSGGRNQPQHF.

The CDR3 region has the DNA TGTGCCATCGGGACAGGGAGTAAGGATGGCTACACCTTC. The encoded protein is CAIGTGSKDGYTF. The chain couples TRBV2 to TRBJ1-2, with 9 positions matching TRBD1. This CDR3 is 13 amino acids long. V gave up 10 bases and J gave up 6 bases; unmatched junction bases: 9. Germline CDR1 SNHLY, CDR2 FYNNEI.

The V and J genes are TRBV7-9 and TRBJ2-1; a weak D match, TRBD2 (6 bases). CDR1 is SEHNR and CDR2 is FQNEAQ in the germline V gene (reference sequence). The CDR3 has 13 amino acids. The germline V and J ends were trimmed by 1 base and 6 bases, with 7 bases remaining between them. The CDR3 protein is CASSLEGGNEQFF. The CDR3 DNA sequence: TGTGCCAGCAGCTTAGAGGGAGGCAATGAGCAGTTCTTC. The full variable domain, completed using reference TRBV7-9 and TRBJ2-1, is DTGVSQNPRHKITKRGQNVTFRCDPISEHNRLYWYRQTLGQGPEFLTYFQNEAQLEKSRLLSDRFSAERPKGSFSTLEIQRTEQGDSAMYLCASSLEGGNEQFFGPGTRLTVL.

The chain carries TRBV20-1 and TRBJ2-5; 8 bases agree with TRBD2. Unmatched junction bases numbered 10, after V lost 3 bases and J lost 4 bases. CDR1 is DFQATT and CDR2 is SNEGSKA in the germline V gene (reference sequence). The CDR3 is made up of 15 amino acids. The CDR3 reads CSASWYGSGVETQYF. The CDR3 DNA is TGCAGTGCTAGTTGGTATGGTAGCGGGGTAGAGACCCAGTACTTC.

This sequence joins TRBV7-3 and TRBJ2-1; 11 positions agree with TRBD2. Germline V gene data show CDR1 as SGHTA and CDR2 as FQGTGA. V shed 4 bases, J shed 0 bases, and the junction held 5 bases outside the gene matches. This CDR3 is built from 17 residues. The CDR3 is CASSSGLAASSYNEQFF. In DNA, the CDR3 is TGTGCCAGCAGCTCGGGACTAGCGGCAAGCTCCTACAATGAGCAGTTCTTC.

V gene TRBV4-3 combines with J gene TRBJ2-1, with D possibly being TRBD2 (6 bases). Germline V CDR1 and CDR2: LGHNA, YSLEER. V gave up 0 bases and J gave up 12 bases, with 15 bases separating them. The CDR3 runs to 14 residues. As DNA, the CDR3 is TGCGCCAGCAGCCAAGAAGTCAAGGGAGGCGGGCAGTTCTTC. Residues: CASSQEVKGGGQFF.

Turning to this clone: The sample holds other DNA sequences that translate to the same CDR3. The chain combines TRBV5-1 with TRBJ2-7, with 7 bases lining up with TRBD1. The CDR3 runs 14 residues. Germline assignment: CDR1 SGHRS and CDR2 YFSETQ. Germline trimming cut 0 bases from V and 5 bases from J; bases unmatched to any gene: 5. In DNA form, the CDR3 reads TGCGCCAGCAGCTTGGGAGGGGGCGCAGACGAGCAGTACTTC. It translates to CASSLGGGADEQYF.

The chain joins TRBV9 to TRBJ2-7, with a weak D call TRBD1 (6 bases). This CDR3 region has 16 residues. The V gene lost 4 bases and the J gene lost 2 bases, with 19 bases spanning the gap. From germline, CDR1 is SGDLS and CDR2 YYNGEE. CDR3 loop: CASSTFPGTFTYEQYF. In DNA form, the CDR3 reads TGTGCCAGCAGCACTTTCCCCGGGACATTCACCTACGAGCAGTACTTC.

The rearrangement uses TRBV14 and TRBJ1-3, with TRBD1 matching 7 bases. Losses at the gene ends were 3 bases for V and 0 bases for J; bases not matched to a gene: 8. Germline V lookup: CDR1 SGHDN, CDR2 FVKESK. The CDR3 has 17 residues. The CDR3 sequence: CASSHRTGAASGNTIYF. The CDR3 coding sequence is TGTGCCAGCAGCCACCGAACAGGGGCGGCCTCTGGAAACACCATATATTTT. Full variable domain (missing parts from reference TRBV14 and TRBJ1-3): EAGVTQFPSHSVIEKGQTVTLRCDPISGHDNLYWYRRVMGKEIKFLLHFVKESKQDESGMPNNRFLAERTGGTYSTLKVQPAELEDSGVYFCASSHRTGAASGNTIYFGEGSWLTVV.

This chain uses TRBV3-1 (or the pseudogene TRBV3-2) with TRBJ2-7; TRBD1 agrees at 10 bases. The ends lost 4 bases at V and 4 bases at J; junction bases unmatched: 7. Germline V gene lookup returns CDR1 LGHDT and CDR2 YNNKEL (reference sequence). The CDR3 is made up of 15 amino acids. Here the CDR3 reads CASSRYGTGVYEQYF. In DNA, the CDR3 is TGTGCCAGCAGCCGTTACGGGACAGGGGTGTACGAGCAGTACTTC.